Below, 18 T cell receptor beta chains from the same sample are listed, as sequenced in a study of post-analysis software for immune sequencing data. Points from the study as a whole: Comparison of patients with controls showed 5 or 6 TRBV segments more frequent in patients, TRBV5-6, TRBV5-1 and TRBV20-1 among them.

Unique molecular identifiers tagged the TCR beta cDNA libraries. MiXCR, applied by TCRdb to the PCR reads, yields one record per CDR3 protein. The data hold about 430,000 distinct CDR3 sequences, with 39% observed a single time. Their antigens remain unidentified. Sequenced input: blood. These receptors came from a girl aged 2 to 10 with multiple sclerosis.

This clonotype was observed a handful of times. V usage is TRBV5-6 and J usage is TRBJ2-7, with 9 bases fitting TRBD1. CDR1 and CDR2 (germline): SGHDT, YYEEEE. This CDR3 has 14 residues. J lost 3 bases, V lost 4 bases, and 5 bases had no gene match. The CDR3 DNA reads TGTGCCAGCAGCGTGGGGACAGGGATCTACGAGCAGTACTTC. As protein: CASSVGTGIYEQYF.

With regard to this clonotype: Given a much more abundant clone one base away, this may be a read error. The CDR3 region has the DNA TGCAGCGTCCGAGCGGGGAGGGAGACCCAGTACTTC. It encodes CSVRAGRETQYF. The V call is TRBV29-1, the J call TRBJ2-7, with 7 bases that match TRBD2. The DNA end favors TRBJ2-5, so the J call may be wrong. The length of the CDR3 is 12 residues. The germline CDR1 and CDR2 sequences are SQVTM and ANQGSEA.

V gene TRBV6-1 combines with J gene TRBJ1-6; the match to TRBD1 covers 8 bases. J gave up 1 base and V 6 bases, and 17 bases lay outside the gene matches. This CDR3 contains 20 residues. CDR1 MNHNS and CDR2 SASEGT come from the germline V gene. CDR3 sequence (DNA): TGTGCCAGCAGCCCCCAGGACGGACAGGGAATTAATTCCTATAATTCACCCCTCCACTTT. Amino acid sequence: CASSPQDGQGINSYNSPLHF.

The rearrangement joins TRBV18 to TRBJ1-1, with 7 bases that match TRBD1. CDR1 KGHSH and CDR2 LQKENI come from the germline V gene. The CDR3 extends over 11 amino acids. The junction had 2 bases not matched to a gene; V was cut back by 3 bases and J by 10 bases. For the CDR3, the DNA is TGTGCCAGCTCACCCGACAGGGTAGCTTTCTTT. As protein: CASSPDRVAFF.

This clonotype was counted many times. The V call is TRBV7-2, the J call TRBJ2-7; D is possibly TRBD1 (6 bases). This CDR3 comprises 13 residues. Germline loops: CDR1 SGHTA, CDR2 FQGNSA. Between the trimmed V and J ends, which lost 6 bases and 0 bases, there was a span of 9 bases. The CDR3 spells CASRRTASYEQYF. The CDR3 region has the DNA TGTGCCAGCAGGAGGACAGCCTCCTACGAGCAGTACTTC.

The chain uses TRBV11-3 and TRBJ2-1; 8 positions match TRBD1. The CDR3 loop spans 15 amino acids. V shed 4 bases and J 6 bases; nucleotides not matched to a gene: 8. Germline CDR1 SGHNT, CDR2 YENEEA. The CDR3 DNA reads TGTGCCAGCAGCTACAGGACAGGGTCACTCAATGAGCAGTTCTTC. Amino acid sequence: CASSYRTGSLNEQFF.

This chain links TRBV3-1 with TRBJ1-1; D unclear. CDR1 LGHDT and CDR2 YNNKEL come from the germline V gene (reference sequence). V lost 1 base and J lost 1, with 10 bases in between. CDR3 length: 15 amino acids. The CDR3 here is CASSQGVVENTEAFF. In DNA form, the CDR3 reads TGTGCCAGCAGCCAAGGCGTCGTTGAGAACACTGAAGCTTTCTTT.

This clonotype was observed a handful of times. This chain links TRBV5-1 with TRBJ1-5; D uncertain. The ends were cut back, 0 bases at V and 7 bases at J, with 11 bases in the middle. The CDR3 consists of 14 residues. In germline, CDR1 is SGHRS, CDR2 YFSETQ. The CDR3 sequence is CASSLDQQGQPQHF. CDR3 DNA sequence: TGCGCCAGCAGCTTGGACCAACAAGGCCAGCCCCAGCATTTT.

This clonotype was picked up a small number of times. The chain links TRBV12-3 or TRBV12-4 to TRBJ2-7; D might be TRBD1 or TRBD2, each matching 7 bases. This CDR3 has 14 residues. The ends were cut back, 8 bases at V and 0 bases at J, with 14 bases in the middle. CDR3 residues: CASGEGQISYEQYF. The CDR3 nucleotides are TGTGCCAGCGGGGAGGGACAGATCTCCTACGAGCAGTACTTC.

The chain employs TRBV5-6 and TRBJ2-7; 8 bases fit TRBD2. The germline V gene encodes CDR1 SGHDT and CDR2 YYEEEE. The J segment lost 3 bases and the V segment lost 1 base, leaving 3 bases of the junction unmatched. The length of the CDR3 is 14 residues. CDR3 protein: CASSLWGLVYEQYF. CDR3 sequence (DNA): TGTGCCAGCAGCTTGTGGGGACTAGTCTACGAGCAGTACTTC.

This clonotype was seen once. The rearrangement joins TRBV4-2 to TRBJ2-4, with TRBD2 identical over 7 bases. The end of the DNA aligns better with TRBJ2-7, so the J call may be wrong. The germline gives CDR1 LGHNA, CDR2 YNFKEQ. The CDR3 covers 16 residues. CDR3 DNA sequence: TGTGCCAGCAGCCAGGCCAATAGCGGGCTCGGCCACGAGCAGTACTTC. Residues: CASSQANSGLGHEQYF.

This chain uses TRBV20-1 with TRBJ1-1; D is possibly TRBD1 (5 bases). The V end was cut by 3 bases, the J end by 1 base, with 12 bases between. The CDR3 runs to 14 residues. Germline V gives CDR1 DFQATT, CDR2 SNEGSKA (reference sequence). The CDR3 DNA reads TGCAGTGCTAGTAATTTGGGACCGAACACTGAAGCTTTCTTT. Protein: CSASNLGPNTEAFF.

This clonotype was seen a few times. V usage is TRBV10-3 and J usage is TRBJ2-3; 8 bases line up with TRBD2. The CDR3 contains 14 residues. CDR1 and CDR2 from the germline V gene are ENHRY and SYGVKD. The ends lost 7 bases at V and 1 base at J; junction bases unmatched: 4. DNA for the CDR3: TGTGCCATCACAGAGACTAGCGGCACAGATACGCAGTATTTT. Translated, it gives CAITETSGTDTQYF.

The chain has TRBV4-3 and TRBJ1-4; D is undetermined. The CDR3 runs to 15 residues. Trimming took 3 bases from V and 1 from J, leaving 9 bases between them. Per the germline V gene, CDR1 is LGHNA and CDR2 is YSLEER. The CDR3 bases are TGCGCCAGCAGCCACCCTGGTGTAACTAATGAAAAACTGTTTTTT. Amino acid sequence: CASSHPGVTNEKLFF.

The chain recombines TRBV4-1 with TRBJ1-5; 7 bases line up with TRBD1. There are 17 residues in the CDR3. Trimming took 2 bases from V and 5 from J; bases not matched to a gene: 12. In germline, CDR1 is MGHRA, CDR2 YSYEKL. The CDR3 nucleotides are TGCGCCAGCAGCCAAAAACCGACAGGGAGGGAGGATCAGCCCCAGCATTTT. Encoded protein: CASSQKPTGREDQPQHF.

There are a few counts of this clonotype. This chain joins TRBV7-9 and TRBJ2-7; D gene ambiguous. The CDR3 spans 13 residues. V was trimmed by 0 bases and J by 4 bases, leaving 7 bases between them. CDR1 is SEHNR, CDR2 FQNEAQ, per germline (reference sequence). The CDR3 sequence is CASSLAQVYEQYF. The CDR3 DNA reads as TGTGCCAGCAGCTTAGCGCAAGTGTACGAGCAGTACTTC.

The rearrangement uses TRBV10-3 and TRBJ2-3, with D perhaps TRBD1 or TRBD2 (5 bases each). This CDR3 contains 14 residues. Germline-derived CDR1 and CDR2 are ENHRY and SYGVKD. The germline V and J ends were trimmed by 7 bases and 0 bases, with 11 bases remaining between them. The DNA for the CDR3 is TGTGCCATCATCGGGACGACAAGCACAGATACGCAGTATTTT. Protein sequence: CAIIGTTSTDTQYF.

V and J are TRBV5-5 and TRBJ1-2; a possible D gene is TRBD1 (5 bases). CDR3 size: 16 residues. V gave up 2 bases and J gave up 7 bases, with 21 bases separating them. The germline CDR1 and CDR2 sequences are SGHKS and YYEKEE (reference sequence). The CDR3 nucleotides read TGTGCCAGCAGCTTTGTCGGGCTCAGGGTAATTGGTGGCTACACCTTC. Protein sequence: CASSFVGLRVIGGYTF. The full variable domain, in which reference TRBV5-5 and TRBJ1-2 provide the parts outside the CDR3, is DAGVTQSPTHLIKTRGQQVTLRCSPISGHKSVSWYQQVLGQGPQFIFQYYEKEERGRGNFPDRFSARQFPNYSSELNVNALLLGDSALYLCASSFVGLRVIGGYTFGSGTRLTVV.